Each of the 6 T cell receptor beta chains below was sequenced from the same sample in a study of CD8 T cells in Susac syndrome. RNA was extracted with the RNeasy kit, and a quantity of roughly 0.45 to 1 ug was reverse transcribed using random hexamers. MiXCR, run by TCRdb on the immunoSEQ multiplex PCR reads, gives a single entry per CDR3 protein. The repertoire holds over 120,000 distinct CDR3 sequences, with 85% to 95% as singletons. What was sequenced was CD4+ T cells from PBMCs. The source is a human donor with Susac syndrome.

The chain links TRBV11-2 to TRBJ2-1; perhaps TRBD2 as D (5 bases). Germline CDR1 and CDR2: SGHAT and FQNNGV. The V end lost 3 bases, the J end lost 4 bases, and 16 bases lay between the germline ends. The CDR3 has 16 residues. The CDR3 reads CASSFRLAEIYNEQFF. CDR3 bases: TGTGCCAGCAGCTTCCGGCTAGCCGAGATATACAATGAGCAGTTCTTC.

The chain joins TRBV12-3 or TRBV12-4 to TRBJ2-2; D might be TRBD2 (5 bases). Trimming removed 5 bases from V and 5 bases from J, with 15 bases in between. CDR3 length: 15 amino acids. This chain's CDR3 is CASSPLRSGTGELFF. DNA for the CDR3: TGTGCCAGCAGTCCTCTTAGATCGGGGACCGGGGAGCTGTTTTTT.

This clonotype was detected once. This chain joins TRBV19 and TRBJ1-1; D remains ambiguous. The length of the CDR3 is 16 residues. V was shortened by 7 bases and J by 0 bases, with 18 bases between the two germline ends. Germline CDR1 reads LNHDA; CDR2 reads SQIVND (reference sequence). The CDR3 DNA reads as TGTGCCAGTACCCCAATATCCGGGTTTTTGAACACTGAAGCTTTCTTT. It specifies CASTPISGFLNTEAFF.

This clonotype was counted a single time. The genes are TRBV7-8 and TRBJ1-2, with TRBD1 matching 8 bases. CDR1 SGHVS and CDR2 FQNEAQ come from the germline V gene. The V gene end was trimmed by 1 base and the J gene end by 7 bases; junction bases not matched to a gene: 11. CDR3 size: 16 residues. This CDR3 is CASSLDTRGQGFGYTF. CDR3 DNA sequence: TGTGCCAGCAGCTTAGATACCAGGGGGCAGGGATTTGGCTACACCTTC.

The chain recombines TRBV12-3 or TRBV12-4 with TRBJ2-5; D remains ambiguous. The CDR3 loop spans 14 amino acids. V was clipped by 5 bases and J by 2 bases, with 12 bases between them. This chain's CDR3 is CASSGASSQETQYF. The CDR3 DNA reads TGTGCCAGCAGTGGAGCGTCGTCGCAAGAGACCCAGTACTTC.

J is TRBJ2-3 and V is TRBV27; 11 bases are a match to TRBD2. The V and J ends lost 3 bases and 2 bases, in that order; junction bases with no gene match: 4. The CDR3 consists of 16 residues. The germline gives CDR1 MNHEY, CDR2 SMNVEV (reference sequence). The CDR3 DNA reads as TGTGCCAGCAGTTTGTTAGCGGGGGGGAACACAGATACGCAGTATTTT. Encoded protein: CASSLLAGGNTDTQYF.